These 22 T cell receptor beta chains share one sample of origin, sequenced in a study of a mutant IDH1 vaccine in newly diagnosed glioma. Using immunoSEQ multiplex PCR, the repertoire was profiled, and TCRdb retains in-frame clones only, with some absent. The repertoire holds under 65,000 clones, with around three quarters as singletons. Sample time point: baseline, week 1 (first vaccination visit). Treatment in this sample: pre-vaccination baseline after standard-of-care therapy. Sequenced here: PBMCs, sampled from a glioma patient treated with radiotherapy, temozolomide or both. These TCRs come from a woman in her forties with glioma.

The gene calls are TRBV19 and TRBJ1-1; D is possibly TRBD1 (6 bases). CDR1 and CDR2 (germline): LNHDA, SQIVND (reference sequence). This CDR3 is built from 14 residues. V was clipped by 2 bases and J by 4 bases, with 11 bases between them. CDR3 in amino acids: CASSIQGISTEAFF. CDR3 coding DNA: TGTGCCAGTAGTATACAGGGGATCAGCACTGAAGCTTTCTTT.

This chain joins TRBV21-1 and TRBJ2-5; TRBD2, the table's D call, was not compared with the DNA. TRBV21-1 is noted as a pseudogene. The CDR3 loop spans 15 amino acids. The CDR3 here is CASSKGQLSGETQYF. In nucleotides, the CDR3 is TGTGCCAGCAGCAAAGGGCAACTTTCGGGAGAGACCCAGTACTTC.

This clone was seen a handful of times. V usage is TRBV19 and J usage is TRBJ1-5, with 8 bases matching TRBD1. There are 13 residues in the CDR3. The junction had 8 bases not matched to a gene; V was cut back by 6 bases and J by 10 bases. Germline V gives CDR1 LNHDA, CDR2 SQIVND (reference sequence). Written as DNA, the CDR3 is TGTGCCAGTAGATTGGACAGGGAGGGACCCCAGCATTTT. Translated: CASRLDREGPQHF. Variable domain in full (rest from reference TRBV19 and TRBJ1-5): DGGITQSPKYLFRKEGQNVTLSCEQNLNHDAMYWYRQDPGQGLRLIYYSQIVNDFQKGDIAEGYSVSREKKESFPLTVTSAQKNPTAFYLCASRLDREGPQHFGDGTRLSIL.

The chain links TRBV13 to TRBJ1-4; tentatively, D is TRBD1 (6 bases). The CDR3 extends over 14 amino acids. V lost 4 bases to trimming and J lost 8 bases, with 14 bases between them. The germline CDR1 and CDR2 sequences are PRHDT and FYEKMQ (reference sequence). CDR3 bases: TGTGCCAGCAGCTCTCCCGGGACAAGAGAAAAACTGTTTTTT. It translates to CASSSPGTREKLFF.

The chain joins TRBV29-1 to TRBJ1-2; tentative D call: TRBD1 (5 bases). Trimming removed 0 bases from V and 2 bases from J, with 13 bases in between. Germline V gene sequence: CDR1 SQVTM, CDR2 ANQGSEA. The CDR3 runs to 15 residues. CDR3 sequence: CSVEEGEGTNYGYTF. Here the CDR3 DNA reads TGCAGCGTTGAAGAAGGGGAAGGGACCAACTATGGCTACACCTTC.

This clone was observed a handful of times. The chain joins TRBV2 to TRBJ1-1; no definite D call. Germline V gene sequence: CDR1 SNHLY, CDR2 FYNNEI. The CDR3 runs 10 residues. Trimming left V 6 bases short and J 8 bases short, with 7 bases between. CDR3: CASSGYEAFF. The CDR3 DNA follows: TGTGCCAGCAGCGGATACGAAGCTTTCTTT.

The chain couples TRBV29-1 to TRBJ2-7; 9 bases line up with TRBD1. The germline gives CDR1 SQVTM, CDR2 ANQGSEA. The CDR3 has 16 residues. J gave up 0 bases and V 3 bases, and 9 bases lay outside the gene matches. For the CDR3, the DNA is TGCAGCGTTGAGGGGGTTGACAGGGGGAGCTCCTACGAGCAGTACTTC. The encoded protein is CSVEGVDRGSSYEQYF.

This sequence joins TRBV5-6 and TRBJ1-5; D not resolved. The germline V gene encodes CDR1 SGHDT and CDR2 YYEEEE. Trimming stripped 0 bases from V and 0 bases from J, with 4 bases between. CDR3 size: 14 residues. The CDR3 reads CASSLEVSNQPQHF. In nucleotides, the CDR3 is TGTGCCAGCAGCTTGGAGGTTAGCAATCAGCCCCAGCATTTT.

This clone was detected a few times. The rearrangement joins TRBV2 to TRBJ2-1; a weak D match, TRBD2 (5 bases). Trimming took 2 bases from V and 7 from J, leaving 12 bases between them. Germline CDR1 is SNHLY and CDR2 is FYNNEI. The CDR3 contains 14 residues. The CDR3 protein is CASSEPRTGNEQFF. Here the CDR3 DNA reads TGTGCCAGCAGTGAACCCCGGACGGGGAATGAGCAGTTCTTC.

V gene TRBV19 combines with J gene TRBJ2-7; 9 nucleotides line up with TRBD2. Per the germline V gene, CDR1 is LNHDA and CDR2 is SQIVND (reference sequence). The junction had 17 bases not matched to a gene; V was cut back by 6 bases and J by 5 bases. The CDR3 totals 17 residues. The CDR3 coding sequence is TGTGCCAGTAGCCAACGTGTAAGTAGCGGGGGAAGAGACGAGCAGTACTTC. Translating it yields CASSQRVSSGGRDEQYF. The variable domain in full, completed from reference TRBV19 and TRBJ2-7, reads DGGITQSPKYLFRKEGQNVTLSCEQNLNHDAMYWYRQDPGQGLRLIYYSQIVNDFQKGDIAEGYSVSREKKESFPLTVTSAQKNPTAFYLCASSQRVSSGGRDEQYFGPGTRLTVT.

This chain's CDR3 is CASSVSSGISNQPQHF. The CDR3 nucleotides are TGTGCCAGCAGTGTTAGTAGTGGGATTAGCAATCAGCCCCAGCATTTT. This rearrangement joins TRBV6-1 to TRBJ1-5; D gene ambiguous. The germline V gene has CDR1 MNHNS and CDR2 SASEGT. The length of the CDR3 is 16 residues. V was cut by 4 bases and J by 0 bases, with 13 bases left in between.

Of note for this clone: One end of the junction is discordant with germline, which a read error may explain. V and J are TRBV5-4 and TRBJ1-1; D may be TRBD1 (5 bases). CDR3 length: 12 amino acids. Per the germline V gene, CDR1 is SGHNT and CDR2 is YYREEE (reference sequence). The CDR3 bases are TGTGCCAGCAGCTTAGGGGAAATGAGAGTTTTTTTT. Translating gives CASSLGEMRVFF. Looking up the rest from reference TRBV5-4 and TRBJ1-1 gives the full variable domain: ETGVTQSPTHLIKTRGQQVTLRCSSQSGHNTVSWYQQALGQGPQFIFQYYREEENGRGNFPPRFSGLQFPNYSSELNVNALELDDSALYLCASSLGEMRVFFGQGTRLTVV.

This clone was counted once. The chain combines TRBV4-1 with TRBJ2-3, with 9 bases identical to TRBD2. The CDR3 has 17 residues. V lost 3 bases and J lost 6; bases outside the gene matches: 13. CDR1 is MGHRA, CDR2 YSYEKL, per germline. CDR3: CASSQVISGLAWDTQYF. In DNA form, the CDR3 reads TGCGCCAGCAGCCAGGTTATATCGGGACTAGCTTGGGATACGCAGTATTTT.

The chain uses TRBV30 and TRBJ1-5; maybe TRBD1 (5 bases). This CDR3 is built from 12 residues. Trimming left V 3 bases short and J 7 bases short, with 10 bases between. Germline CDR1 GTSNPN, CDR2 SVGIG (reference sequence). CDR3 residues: CAWSQGKQPQHF. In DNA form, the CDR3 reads TGTGCCTGGAGCCAGGGTAAACAGCCCCAGCATTTT.

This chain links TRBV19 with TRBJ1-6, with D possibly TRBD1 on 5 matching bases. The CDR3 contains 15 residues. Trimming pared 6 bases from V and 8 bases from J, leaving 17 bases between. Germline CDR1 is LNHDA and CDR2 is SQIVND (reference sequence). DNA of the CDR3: TGTGCCAGTAGACCTCCGGGACGGACTTATTCACCCCTCCACTTT. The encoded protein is CASRPPGRTYSPLHF.

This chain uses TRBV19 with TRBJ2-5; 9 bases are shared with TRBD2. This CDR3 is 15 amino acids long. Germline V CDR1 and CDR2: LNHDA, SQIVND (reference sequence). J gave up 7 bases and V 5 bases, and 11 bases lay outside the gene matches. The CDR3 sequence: CASSSLAGWNSTQYF. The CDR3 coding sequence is TGTGCCAGTAGTTCCCTAGCGGGGTGGAACTCGACCCAGTACTTC.

The CDR3: CASSLEGNTEAFF. The CDR3 nucleotides read TGCGCCAGCAGCTTGGAGGGAAACACTGAAGCTTTCTTT. This chain connects TRBV5-1 to TRBJ1-1; D is undetermined. Trimming removed 0 bases from V and 2 bases from J, with 5 bases in between. Germline CDR1 reads SGHRS; CDR2 reads YFSETQ. This CDR3 region has 13 residues.

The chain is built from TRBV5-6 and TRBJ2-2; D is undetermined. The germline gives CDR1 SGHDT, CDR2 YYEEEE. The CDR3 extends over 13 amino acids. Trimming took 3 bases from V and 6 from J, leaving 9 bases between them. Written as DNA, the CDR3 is TGTGCCAGCAGCTCCTTCCTCCCCGGGGAGCTGTTTTTT. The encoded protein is CASSSFLPGELFF.

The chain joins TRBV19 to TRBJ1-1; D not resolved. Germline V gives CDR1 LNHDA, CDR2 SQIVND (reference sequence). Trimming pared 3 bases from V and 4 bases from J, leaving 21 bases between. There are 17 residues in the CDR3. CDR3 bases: TGTGCCAGTAGTATTAAGAGGACCCGGTATCTCGGCACTGAAGCTTTCTTT. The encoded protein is CASSIKRTRYLGTEAFF. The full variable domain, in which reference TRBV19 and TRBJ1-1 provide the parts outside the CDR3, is DGGITQSPKYLFRKEGQNVTLSCEQNLNHDAMYWYRQDPGQGLRLIYYSQIVNDFQKGDIAEGYSVSREKKESFPLTVTSAQKNPTAFYLCASSIKRTRYLGTEAFFGQGTRLTVV.

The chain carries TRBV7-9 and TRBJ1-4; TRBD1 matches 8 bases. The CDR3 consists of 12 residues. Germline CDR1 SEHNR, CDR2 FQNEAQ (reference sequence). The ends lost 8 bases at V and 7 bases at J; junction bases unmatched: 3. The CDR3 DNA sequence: TGTGCCAGCCACAGGGGGGCTGAAAAACTGTTTTTT. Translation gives CASHRGAEKLFF.

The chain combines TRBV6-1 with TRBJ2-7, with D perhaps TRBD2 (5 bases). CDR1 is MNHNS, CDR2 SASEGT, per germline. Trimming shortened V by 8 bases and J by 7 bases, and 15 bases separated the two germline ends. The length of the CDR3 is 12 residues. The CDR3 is CASGLEGWEQYF. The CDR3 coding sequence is TGTGCCAGCGGCTTAGAGGGTTGGGAGCAGTACTTC.

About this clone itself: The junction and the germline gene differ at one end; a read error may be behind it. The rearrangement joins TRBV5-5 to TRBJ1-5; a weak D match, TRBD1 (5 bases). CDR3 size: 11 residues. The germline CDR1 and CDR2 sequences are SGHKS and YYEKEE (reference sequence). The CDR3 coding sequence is TGTGCCAGCAGCTACCCGGGACCGCAAGCTTTT. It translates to CASSYPGPQAF.